The 2 T cell receptor beta chains given below trace back to one sample, sequenced in a study of circulating tumor DNA in untreated peripheral T-cell lymphoma. Profiling relied on immunoSEQ multiplex PCR, and the TCRdb table lists in-frame clones only, not all of them. This table holds more than 6,500 clones, around three quarters found once. The sample was tumor tissue. The receptor source for this set is a human donor with peripheral T-cell lymphoma.

This chain links TRBV4-1 with TRBJ1-1; no reliable D call. Trimming took 0 bases from V and 1 from J, leaving 6 bases between them. The CDR3 contains 14 residues. Germline values: CDR1 MGHRA, CDR2 YSYEKL. The CDR3 nucleotides read TGCGCCAGCAGCCAAGAAAAGGGGAACACTGAAGCTTTCTTT. Protein: CASSQEKGNTEAFF.

This chain connects TRBV19 to TRBJ2-7; D is possibly TRBD1 or TRBD2 (5 bases each). V was cut by 1 base and J by 1 base, with 11 bases left in between. CDR1 LNHDA and CDR2 SQIVND come from the germline V gene (reference sequence). This CDR3 has 15 residues. In DNA, the CDR3 is TGTGCCAGTAGTATAGGGGCAGGGACGTCCTACGAGCAGTACTTC. Its translation is CASSIGAGTSYEQYF.